This T cell receptor beta chain emerged from a study of blood T cell repertoires in COVID-19. The germline gives CDR1 SGHDT, CDR2 YYEEEE. V lost 2 bases, J lost 0 bases, and 9 bases lay in between. This CDR3 region has 15 residues. The method was immunoSEQ multiplex PCR; TCRdb's version includes in-frame clones alone and lacks a portion of them. The sample includes 290,000 or so clones, more than 75% of them seen just once. The chain employs TRBV5-6 and TRBJ1-5, with D unclear. This receptor was identified in a woman younger than 30 who had recovered from COVID-19. The specimen was PBMCs or T cells enriched from blood (not recorded which). In nucleotides, the CDR3 is TGTGCCAGCAGCTTATACGGTTATAGCAATCAGCCCCAGCATTTT. As protein: CASSLYGYSNQPQHF.